This T cell receptor beta chain appears in the sequencing data of a study of cytomegalovirus exposure and HLA in healthy donors. The PCR made use of 60 Vbeta and 13 Jbeta primers. The assay was immunoSEQ multiplex PCR, and TCRdb's table has in-frame clones only and misses some. The repertoire has under 150,000 clones, 65% to 85% of them found once; the top ten carry approximately 1.7%. CDR1 is SGHRS and CDR2 is YFSETQ in the germline V gene. CDR3 length equals 15 residues. J gave up 4 bases and V 2 bases, and 5 bases lay outside the gene matches. The receptor was isolated from a woman aged 40 to 50 in good health and CMV-seronegative. Sequencing input: PBMCs. The rearrangement uses TRBV5-1 and TRBJ1-5, with TRBD1 identical over 8 bases. DNA for the CDR3: TGCGCCAGCAGCTTCGGGACAGGTACTAATCAGCCCCAGCATTTT. Its protein product is CASSFGTGTNQPQHF.